This TCR beta chain was captured in a study of cytomegalovirus exposure and HLA in healthy donors. Study in general: There were under 140 million unique TCR beta sequences, drawn from around 180 million T cells, in an earlier analysis.

Concerning this clone itself: Its antigen is still unknown.

Vbeta (60) and Jbeta (13) primers were used in the PCR. The assay was immunoSEQ multiplex PCR, and TCRdb's table has in-frame clones only and misses some. The repertoire includes about 190,000 clones, around 86% of them detected once, and over 1.5% sits in the top ten. General study findings and limits: For most TCR sequences rarity was the rule, although some public TCRs occurred in many donors. The authors later found most CMV-associated TCR beta chains appeared HLA-restricted.

CDR3 length: 16 amino acids. V was trimmed by 4 bases and J by 5 bases, leaving 15 bases between them. Germline V CDR1 and CDR2: MDHEN, SYDVKM. This TCR was recovered from a man aged 50 to 59 in good health and CMV-seronegative. Sequencing was done on a sample of PBMCs. The chain is built from TRBV28 and TRBJ1-6; D is perhaps TRBD1 (6 bases). This CDR3 is CASSSPTGRHNSPLHF. The DNA of the CDR3 is TGTGCCAGCAGTTCTCCGACAGGCCGTCATAATTCACCCCTCCACTTT.